The 11 T cell receptor beta chains presented below share a single source sample, sequenced in a study of shared clonotypes between healthy human individuals. Sequencing was performed with immunoSEQ multiplex PCR; in TCRdb, only in-frame clones are kept and a portion is missing. The sample lists about 1 million clones; about 75% were seen once. Source material: memory CD4+ T cells sorted from blood. Subset specified: CD45RA-negative fraction. The receptors derive from a man younger than 35 in good health.

This chain links TRBV6-1 with TRBJ2-4, with D tentatively TRBD1 (5 bases). Germline assignment: CDR1 MNHNS and CDR2 SASEGT. Trimming stripped 4 bases from V and 6 bases from J, with 10 bases between. CDR3 length: 13 amino acids. The CDR3 region is CASSVTRGNIQYF. The CDR3 coding sequence is TGTGCCAGCAGTGTGACAAGGGGAAACATTCAGTACTTC.

Points on this clone: The same CDR3 can be traced to other DNA sequences in this sample. This chain joins TRBV4-3 and TRBJ2-7, with 10 nucleotides matching TRBD2. This CDR3 is 15 amino acids long. Germline V lookup: CDR1 LGHNA, CDR2 YSLEER. The V gene end was trimmed by 4 bases and the J gene end by 3 bases; junction bases not matched to a gene: 6. The CDR3 reads CASSLGTSANYEQYF. Here the CDR3 DNA reads TGCGCCAGCAGCCTCGGGACTAGCGCAAACTACGAGCAGTACTTC.

The V gene is TRBV30, the J gene TRBJ1-1; TRBD1 is a possible D gene (6 bases). V lost 3 bases and J 1 base, leaving 15 bases between the germline ends. Germline V lookup: CDR1 GTSNPN, CDR2 SVGIG (reference sequence). The CDR3 loop spans 15 amino acids. The DNA of the CDR3 is TGTGCCTGGAGAACTACAGGGTCAAAGAACACTGAAGCTTTCTTT. Amino acid sequence: CAWRTTGSKNTEAFF.

The chain couples TRBV7-9 to TRBJ2-5; the D gene could be TRBD1 or TRBD2 (5 bases each). The CDR3 sequence is 15 residues long. V was cut by 1 base and J by 4 bases, with 13 bases left in between. Germline-derived CDR1 and CDR2 are SEHNR and FQNEAQ (reference sequence). In nucleotides, the CDR3 is TGTGCCAGCAGCTTAGTCCGGGACCGGGGAGAGACCCAGTACTTC. This encodes CASSLVRDRGETQYF.

CDR3 residues: CASSLSHPSGTAIAKNIQYF. CDR3 in DNA: TGTGCCAGCAGTTTATCGCACCCGTCCGGGACAGCGATAGCCAAAAACATTCAGTACTTC. The V gene is TRBV27, the J gene TRBJ2-4, with 7 bases matching TRBD1. The germline V gene encodes CDR1 MNHEY and CDR2 SMNVEV (reference sequence). Losses at the gene ends were 0 bases for V and 0 bases for J; bases not matched to a gene: 14. CDR3 length: 20 amino acids.

This rearrangement joins TRBV5-6 to TRBJ2-2, with TRBD1 matching 9 bases. V trimming: 4 bases; J trimming: 6 bases; junction bases outside the gene matches: 10. CDR1 and CDR2 (germline): SGHDT, YYEEEE. The CDR3 sequence is 16 residues long. This CDR3 reads CASSPRDRVYAGELFF. Here the CDR3 DNA reads TGTGCCAGCAGCCCCAGGGACAGGGTCTATGCCGGGGAGCTGTTTTTT.

Regarding this clone: The same CDR3 can be traced to other DNA sequences in this sample. The chain is built from TRBV20-1 and TRBJ2-5; D is possibly TRBD1 or TRBD2 (6 bases each). The CDR3 is 11 amino acids. Germline values: CDR1 DFQATT, CDR2 SNEGSKA (reference sequence). The V end was cut by 6 bases, the J end by 5 bases, with 10 bases between. The CDR3 sequence: CSARGEETQYF. CDR3 coding DNA: TGCAGTGCGAGGGGGGAGGAGACCCAGTACTTC.

The rearrangement uses TRBV18 and TRBJ2-1; 7 bases map to TRBD1. The CDR3 totals 13 residues. Germline trimming cut 8 bases from V and 3 bases from J; bases unmatched to any gene: 4. The germline V gene encodes CDR1 KGHSH and CDR2 LQKENI. The CDR3 protein is CASHPGGYNEQFF. The CDR3 DNA follows: TGTGCCAGCCATCCAGGGGGCTACAATGAGCAGTTCTTC. Drawing the rest from reference TRBV18 and TRBJ2-1, the complete variable domain is NAGVMQNPRHLVRRRGQEARLRCSPMKGHSHVYWYRQLPEEGLKFMVYLQKENIIDESGMPKERFSAEFPKEGPSILRIQQVVRGDSAAYFCASHPGGYNEQFFGPGTRLTVL.

The chain uses TRBV29-1 and TRBJ2-1, with 10 positions matching TRBD2. The V and J ends lost 3 bases and 0 bases, in that order; junction bases with no gene match: 8. The CDR3 spans 17 residues. Germline CDR1 reads SQVTM; CDR2 reads ANQGSEA. DNA for the CDR3: TGCAGCGTTGAGAGTAGCGGGAGGCCGAGCTCCTACAATGAGCAGTTCTTC. It translates to CSVESSGRPSSYNEQFF.

This chain uses TRBV6-1 with TRBJ2-7; the match to TRBD1 covers 8 bases. The germline V gene has CDR1 MNHNS and CDR2 SASEGT. Germline trimming cut 3 bases from V and 3 bases from J; bases unmatched to any gene: 10. The CDR3 length is 16 residues. CDR3 amino acids: CASSDPDRGLDYEQYF. CDR3 DNA: TGTGCCAGCAGTGACCCCGACAGGGGATTAGACTACGAGCAGTACTTC.

This clone has just one count. The genes are TRBV2 and TRBJ2-7; 9 bases fit TRBD2. The CDR3 covers 15 residues. Germline V gene sequence: CDR1 SNHLY, CDR2 FYNNEI. The V and J ends lost 2 bases and 4 bases, in that order; junction bases with no gene match: 6. CDR3 loop: CASSERGGAGYEQYF. The CDR3 DNA reads as TGTGCCAGCAGTGAACGCGGGGGGGCTGGTTACGAGCAGTACTTC.